This TCR beta chain was sequenced during a study of OX40 agonist ivuxolimab in advanced cancers. About the investigation overall: Ivuxolimab was an agonistic, fully human IgG2 monoclonal antibody directed against OX40 (CD134), a costimulatory receptor. Among the 52 dose-escalation patients, some 20 had hepatocellular carcinoma, roughly 15 melanoma, 9 renal cell carcinoma and 9 head and neck cancer. Three dose-escalation patients achieved partial responses, one with hepatocellular carcinoma and two with cutaneous melanoma. The paper describes the monotherapy dose-escalation part (N ≈ 52 patients) of the phase I trial of ivuxolimab. Prior anti-PD-1, anti-PD-L1 or anti-CTLA-4 therapy was permitted, and less than 45% of dose-escalation patients had received checkpoint inhibitors. The purpose of peripheral TCRbeta sequencing was to test whether ivuxolimab changed TCR sequence diversity and led to clonal T-cell expansion. Intravenous ivuxolimab was administered to patients every 2 weeks at six dose levels: 0.01, 0.1, 0.3, 1.5, 3 and 10 mg/kg. A male proportion of 82.7% and a mean age of about 60 years, ranging from roughly 23 to 90, were recorded for the dose-escalation cohort.

The study at large found these results: Low levels of normalized T-cell clonal expansion were also seen in some patients who did not respond. The antigen specificity of the clonally expanded peripheral T cells was not determined. At doses from 0.1 to 3.0 mg/kg, clonal expansion was seen in both CD4+ and CD8+ blood T cells between baseline and week 6. In partial responders in the 0.1-3.0 mg/kg groups, normalized peripheral clonal expansion was found to be among the lowest, especially among CD8+ T cells. After ivuxolimab, expanded clones were on average more numerous among CD8+ T cells than among CD4+ T cells.

Genomic DNA was isolated from the sorted cells so that the TCRbeta CDR3 region could be sequenced. The immunoSEQ Assay was used for sequencing of TCRbeta CDR3 regions. TCRdb stores this immuneACCESS table with in-frame sequences only. Part of the clones is absent; in the studies checked, under half of the shortfall reflects unresolved V genes, and no reason is known for the rest. The sample table records 94,000 or so clones; around 80% of these occur just once. Clones ranked in the top ten supply roughly 1.1% of the sample. Patients with a history of autoimmune disease or receiving systemic immunosuppression were excluded from the trial. Peripheral blood for TCR sequencing was collected from all dose cohorts at baseline, on cycle 4 day 1, and on cycle 7 day 1. Samples were obtained from an open-label, multicenter, first-in-human phase I dose-escalation trial of ivuxolimab. Adults with locally advanced or metastatic melanoma, renal cell, hepatocellular, or head and neck squamous cell carcinoma were enrolled in the trial. Before TCR sequencing, CD4+ T cells and CD8+ T cells from peripheral blood were sorted into separate populations.

Remarks on this clone: The antigen it binds to is not known. Within one base of it there is no much larger clone, and no base qualities were kept.

The CDR3 holds 14 amino acids from the cysteine to the phenylalanine. Here the CDR3 DNA is all that survives: 42 bases in frame from base 1. Per the germline V gene (reference sequence), SEHNR is the CDR1 and FQNEAQ is the CDR2. V is reduced by 1 base and J by 3 bases, leaving a spacing of 8 bases between them. Sequences were derived from CD4+ or CD8+ T cells sorted from blood, sampled in a trial of the OX40 agonist ivuxolimab. The source of this sequence is an adult with an advanced solid tumor such as melanoma, head and neck, liver or kidney cancer. The sequence joins TRBV7-9 to TRBJ2-3, with the D gene not clear enough to name. The CDR3 corresponds to CASSLGIGTDTQYF. The nucleotides are TGTGCCAGCAGCTTAGGAATTGGGACAGATACGCAGTATTTT.